This TCR beta chain was profiled in a study of vaccination and CD4 T cells after COVID-19. In the study overall: Sampling post-COVID took place a median 101 days after diagnosis (range 35 to 161).

This clonotype has only a few counts. Its antigen is unknown. Study-level findings and limits: The authors identified 304 of 307 vaccine-specific clones in convalescent patients as spike mono-reactive. Looking at convalescent patients, a median approximately 86% of reactive clones were present only post-vaccination.

Germline CDR1 and CDR2: DFQATT and SNEGSKA (reference sequence). The CDR3 covers 18 residues. The junction had 13 bases not matched to a gene; V was cut back by 2 bases and J by 7 bases. From the PCR reads, TCRdb called clonotypes with MiXCR, one entry per CDR3 protein. The table shows 20,000 or so distinct CDR3 sequences, with about 62% occurring only once. This receptor was obtained from a human donor who had recovered from COVID-19. The specimen comprised CD4+ T cells from blood, sampled after SARS-CoV-2 vaccination. The genes are TRBV20-1 and TRBJ2-2; 13 nucleotides line up with TRBD2. CDR3 loop: CSARPPSGLAGAGGELFF. The CDR3, as DNA: TGCAGTGCTAGACCCCCCTCCGGACTAGCGGGAGCTGGCGGGGAGCTGTTTTTT.